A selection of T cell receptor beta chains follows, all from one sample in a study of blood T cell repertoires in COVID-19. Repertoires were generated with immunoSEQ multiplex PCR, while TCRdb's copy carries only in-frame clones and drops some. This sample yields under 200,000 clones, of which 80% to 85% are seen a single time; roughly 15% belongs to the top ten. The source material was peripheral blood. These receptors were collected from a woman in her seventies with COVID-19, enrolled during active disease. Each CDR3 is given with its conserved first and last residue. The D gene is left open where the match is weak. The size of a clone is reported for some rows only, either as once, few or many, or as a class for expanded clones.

CATRGGNQPQHF	TGTGCCACTCGAGGTGGCAATCAGCCCCAGCATTTT	TRBV24-1	.	TRBJ1-5	.
CASSVDSNYGYTF	TGTGCCAGCAGTGTTGACAGTAACTATGGCTACACCTTC	TRBV12-3/TRBV12-4	.	TRBJ1-2	few
CASSLNGQPNSPLHF	TGCGCCAGCAGCTTGAACGGACAGCCCAATTCACCCCTCCACTTT	TRBV5-1	.	TRBJ1-6	few
CAIHRDRGTGELFF	TGTGCCATCCACCGGGACAGGGGCACCGGGGAGCTGTTTTTT	TRBV10-3	TRBD1	TRBJ2-2	.
CASGAGGTFFVLTF	TGTGCCAGCGGGGCAGGGGGCACGTTTTTCGTCCTGACTTTC	TRBV6-5	TRBD1	TRBJ2-6	few
CASSFHILDGYTF	TGTGCCAGCAGCTTTCACATCCTTGATGGCTACACCTTC	TRBV5-5	.	TRBJ1-2	once
CASSLAGASYNEQFF	TGTGCCAGCAGTTTAGCGGGAGCAAGTTACAATGAGCAGTTCTTC	TRBV28	TRBD2	TRBJ2-1	few
CASSIEARKHQPQHF	TGTGCCAGTAGTATAGAGGCCAGGAAGCATCAGCCCCAGCATTTT	TRBV19	.	TRBJ1-5	once
CASSDRSSGNTIYF	TGTGCCAGCAGCGACAGGAGCTCTGGAAACACCATATATTTT	TRBV7-6	.	TRBJ1-3	once
CASSRWTSGRHNEQFF	TGTGCCAGCAGCCGGTGGACTAGCGGGAGGCACAATGAGCAGTTCTTC	TRBV3-1/TRBV3-2	TRBD2	TRBJ2-1	.
CASAGLAGFEQYF	TGTGCCAGCGCCGGACTAGCAGGCTTCGAGCAGTACTTC	TRBV27	TRBD2	TRBJ2-7	.
CASSQTVALAKNIQYF	TGTGCCAGCAGCCAGACGGTAGCTTTAGCCAAAAACATTCAGTACTTC	TRBV27	.	TRBJ2-4	.
CASSEWTGSDYGYTF	TGTGCCAGCAGTGAATGGACAGGGTCGGACTATGGCTACACCTTC	TRBV25-1	TRBD1	TRBJ1-2	.
CASSWAGTSGIGSYNEQFF	TGTGCCAGCAGCTGGGCCGGGACTAGCGGGATTGGCTCCTACAATGAGCAGTTCTTC	TRBV7-2	TRBD2	TRBJ2-1	few
CASSRATGGNTIYF	TGTGCCAGCAGCCGAGCGACAGGGGGAAACACCATATATTTT	TRBV3-1/TRBV3-2	TRBD1	TRBJ1-3	.
CATRGLGGEQYF	TGTGCCACCAGAGGTTTGGGGGGCGAGCAGTACTTC	TRBV15	.	TRBJ2-7	.
CASTGTGRAGANVLTF	TGTGCCAGCACTGGGACAGGTAGGGCTGGGGCCAACGTCCTGACTTTC	TRBV28	TRBD1	TRBJ2-6	once
CASSPMGQSYEQYF	TGTGCCAGCAGCCCAATGGGACAGTCCTACGAGCAGTACTTC	TRBV9	TRBD1	TRBJ2-7	few
CASSLRTGESPLHF	TGTGCCAGCTCACTTAGGACAGGGGAATCACCCCTCCACTTT	TRBV18	TRBD1	TRBJ1-6	.
CASSDDRGHQPQHF	TGTGCCAGCAGTGATGACAGGGGTCATCAGCCCCAGCATTTT	TRBV2	TRBD1	TRBJ1-5	.
CASSPNSGQGGAQTQYF	TGTGCCAGCAGTCCCAACTCCGGGCAGGGTGGTGCGCAGACCCAGTACTTC	TRBV6-6	.	TRBJ2-5	.
CASSQGWDKGRVNTEAFF	TGTGCCAGCAGCCAAGGTTGGGACAAGGGTCGGGTGAACACTGAAGCTTTCTTT	TRBV3-1/TRBV3-2	.	TRBJ1-1	.
CASHTRYGGEKLFF	TGTGCCAGCCACACACGGTACGGGGGGGAAAAACTGTTTTTT	TRBV28	.	TRBJ1-4	.
CASSLGGQGDTQYF	TGCGCCAGCAGCTTGGGTGGACAGGGGGATACGCAGTATTTT	TRBV5-1	TRBD1	TRBJ2-3	.